The next 29 T cell receptor beta chains were all read from a single sample in a study of post-analysis software for immune sequencing data. Study outcomes and limitations: Patients carried roughly five TRBV segments more frequently than controls did, and TRBV5-6, TRBV5-1 and TRBV20-1 were among them.

Their antigens remain unidentified. Every TCR beta cDNA library bore unique molecular identifiers. TCRdb called the PCR reads again in MiXCR, with one record for every CDR3 protein. The repertoire consists of about 540,000 distinct CDR3 sequences, with around 31% occurring once and the leading ten covering roughly 6%. Sequenced sample: blood. The receptor set was obtained from a girl aged 2-17 years with multiple sclerosis.

The chain links TRBV7-9 to TRBJ1-5; perhaps TRBD1 as D (5 bases). Trimming removed 1 base from V and 5 bases from J, with 9 bases in between. This CDR3 is built from 14 residues. CDR1 and CDR2 (germline): SEHNR, FQNEAQ (reference sequence). The CDR3 protein is CASSLEGWHQPQHF. As DNA, the CDR3 is TGTGCCAGCAGCTTAGAGGGGTGGCATCAGCCCCAGCATTTT.

This clonotype showed up just a few times. The chain combines TRBV7-2 with TRBJ1-1, with a weak D call TRBD1 (6 bases). Germline V CDR1 and CDR2: SGHTA, FQGNSA. CDR3 length: 14 residues. Trimming took 5 bases from V and 2 from J, leaving 12 bases between them. DNA for the CDR3: TGTGCCAGCAGCCCGACGGGGGGCAACACTGAAGCTTTCTTT. As protein: CASSPTGGNTEAFF.

This clonotype appeared a few times. The rearrangement links TRBV10-3 to TRBJ2-1, with 8 bases fitting TRBD1. The V gene end was trimmed by 6 bases and the J gene end by 5 bases; junction bases not matched to a gene: 3. This CDR3 contains 13 residues. The germline CDR1 and CDR2 sequences are ENHRY and SYGVKD. As DNA, the CDR3 is TGTGCCATCAGCGGGACAGGTAACAATGAGCAGTTCTTC. Protein sequence: CAISGTGNNEQFF.

The chain carries TRBV12-3 or TRBV12-4 and TRBJ2-5; no definite D call. Trimming stripped 3 bases from V and 5 bases from J, with 10 bases between. CDR3 size: 13 residues. CDR3 DNA sequence: TGTGCCAGCAGTTTTGAGTCGCGCGAGACCCAGTACTTC. It specifies CASSFESRETQYF.

The J gene is TRBJ2-3, the V gene TRBV5-1; TRBD1 or TRBD2 may be the D gene (6 bases each). The CDR3 has 14 residues. The germline V gene encodes CDR1 SGHRS and CDR2 YFSETQ. V shed 4 bases and J shed 2 bases, with 11 bases lying between them. The CDR3 loop reads CASSGGTITDTQYF. For the CDR3, the DNA is TGCGCCAGCAGCGGAGGGACAATCACAGATACGCAGTATTTT.

This clonotype has only a few counts. The chain uses TRBV6-6 and TRBJ1-5, with D unclear. The germline V gene has CDR1 MNHNY and CDR2 SVGAGI (reference sequence). V lost 2 bases and J lost 0, with 11 bases in between. This CDR3 has 16 amino acids. Here the CDR3 reads CASSYPTWDSNQPQHF. CDR3 nucleotides: TGTGCCAGCAGTTACCCGACCTGGGATAGCAATCAGCCCCAGCATTTT.

The rearrangement uses TRBV15 and TRBJ2-7; TRBD2 matches at 12 bases. The CDR3 contains 17 residues. CDR1 LNHNV and CDR2 YYDKDF come from the germline V gene (reference sequence). Trimming cost V 0 bases and J 5 bases; bases outside gene matches: 8. This CDR3 reads CATSRDRLTSGGNEQYF. DNA for the CDR3: TGTGCCACCAGCAGAGATCGTCTAACTAGCGGGGGGAACGAGCAGTACTTC. Variable domain in full (rest from reference TRBV15 and TRBJ2-7): DAMVIQNPRYQVTQFGKPVTLSCSQTLNHNVMYWYQQKSSQAPKLLFHYYDKDFNNEADTPDNFQSRRPNTSFCFLDIRSPGLGDTAMYLCATSRDRLTSGGNEQYFGPGTRLTVT.

This clonotype showed up just a few times. As DNA, the CDR3 is TGTGCCAGCAGCACTTCCGGGACTAGCGGCTTCACAGATACGCAGTATTTT. Protein sequence: CASSTSGTSGFTDTQYF. V and J are TRBV7-9 and TRBJ2-3; 11 nucleotides agree with TRBD2. This CDR3 region has 17 residues. Trimming took 5 bases from V and 2 from J; bases not matched to a gene: 9. Per germline, CDR1 SEHNR and CDR2 FQNEAQ (reference sequence).

This clonotype showed up just once. This chain joins TRBV10-3 and TRBJ1-1; D unclear. The CDR3 extends over 14 amino acids. Germline lookup yields CDR1 ENHRY and CDR2 SYGVKD. V shed 2 bases and J shed 1 base, with 8 bases lying between them. In nucleotides, the CDR3 is TGTGCCATCAGTGAGCCGCGACCGAACACTGAAGCTTTCTTT. This codes for CAISEPRPNTEAFF.

This clonotype was observed at least ten times. The V and J genes are TRBV3-1 and TRBJ2-1, with 8 bases matching TRBD1. V lost 3 bases to trimming and J lost 9 bases; unmatched junction nucleotides: 10. CDR1 and CDR2 from the germline V gene are LGHDT and YNNKEL (reference sequence). This CDR3 is 15 amino acids long. The CDR3 loop reads CASSQGRWTGSEQFF. DNA for the CDR3: TGTGCCAGCAGCCAGGGCCGATGGACAGGGTCTGAGCAGTTCTTC.

This chain uses TRBV5-1 with TRBJ2-5; 9 bases agree with TRBD1. The DNA matches TRBJ2-7 better at its end, which makes the J call doubtful. CDR3 length: 15 residues. Germline V gene sequence: CDR1 SGHRS, CDR2 YFSETQ. As DNA, the CDR3 is TGCGCCAGCAGCGTGAAACAGGGGGCCGCCTACGAGCAGTACTTC. Translated: CASSVKQGAAYEQYF.

V usage is TRBV6-1 and J usage is TRBJ2-2; D is possibly TRBD1 or TRBD2 (8 bases each). V was pared by 6 bases and J by 7 bases, with 27 bases between. Per germline, CDR1 MNHNS and CDR2 SASEGT. The CDR3 contains 18 residues. The CDR3 bases are TGTGCCAGCAGGCCCGCGACAGGGGCGGGAGGTGTAGACGGGGAGCTGTTTTTT. Translated, it gives CASRPATGAGGVDGELFF.

This clonotype was seen more than once but under ten times. The V gene is TRBV27, the J gene TRBJ2-1, with 8 bases fitting TRBD1. The CDR3 sequence is 13 residues long. Trimming removed 6 bases from V and 5 bases from J; junction bases left unmatched: 3. CDR1 MNHEY and CDR2 SMNVEV come from the germline V gene (reference sequence). CDR3 nucleotides: TGTGCCAGCAGCCGGACAGGGAACAATGAGCAGTTCTTC. This gives the protein CASSRTGNNEQFF.

This clonotype was found many times. The chain joins TRBV5-6 to TRBJ2-3; 8 positions match TRBD1. Trimming cost V 3 bases and J 4 bases; bases outside gene matches: 7. The germline gives CDR1 SGHDT, CDR2 YYEEEE. This CDR3 has 15 residues. Here the CDR3 reads CASSSAQGVADTQYF. The DNA of the CDR3 is TGTGCCAGCAGCTCAGCACAGGGGGTTGCAGATACGCAGTATTTT.

The chain is built from TRBV5-1 and TRBJ2-1; the D gene could be TRBD1 or TRBD2 (5 bases each). The V and J ends lost 0 bases and 5 bases respectively, with 12 bases between them. Germline V gene sequence: CDR1 SGHRS, CDR2 YFSETQ. CDR3 length: 15 amino acids. The CDR3 loop reads CASSLGDDWDNEQFF. In nucleotides, the CDR3 is TGCGCCAGCAGCTTGGGGGACGACTGGGACAATGAGCAGTTCTTC.

This clonotype was detected a few times. This chain uses TRBV20-1 with TRBJ2-7, with D unclear. This CDR3 is built from 14 residues. Germline CDR1 is DFQATT and CDR2 is SNEGSKA (reference sequence). V was shortened by 2 bases and J by 6 bases, with 17 bases between the two germline ends. Here the CDR3 reads CSARWVGRPLEQYF. CDR3 DNA: TGCAGTGCTAGATGGGTTGGTAGACCCCTCGAGCAGTACTTC.

In its sample, this clonotype was seen a few times. The chain carries TRBV12-3 or TRBV12-4 and TRBJ2-1; D uncertain. CDR3 length: 14 amino acids. Trimming removed 5 bases from V and 4 bases from J, with 12 bases in between. CDR3 region: CASSDSPSYNEQFF. The CDR3 DNA is TGTGCCAGCAGTGACTCCCCATCTTACAATGAGCAGTTCTTC.

This clonotype was recorded many times. The chain uses TRBV12-3 or TRBV12-4 and TRBJ2-1; D unclear. This CDR3 has 11 residues. Trimming took off 6 bases at V and 7 bases at J, with 7 bases between the two ends. The CDR3 DNA is TGTGCCAGCAGCGCCCTTAATGAGCAGTTCTTC. Translation gives CASSALNEQFF.

This chain joins TRBV20-1 and TRBJ2-3; 8 nucleotides align to TRBD2. Germline assignment: CDR1 DFQATT and CDR2 SNEGSKA (reference sequence). The CDR3 spans 14 residues. V lost 6 bases and J lost 2; bases outside the gene matches: 7. The CDR3 sequence is CSAQLAEITDTQYF. Written as DNA, the CDR3 is TGCAGTGCGCAACTAGCGGAGATCACAGATACGCAGTATTTT.

This clonotype was seen a single time. This chain links TRBV12-3 or TRBV12-4 with TRBJ1-2, with TRBD1 matching over 9 bases. V lost 8 bases and J lost 4; bases outside the gene matches: 5. The CDR3 loop spans 13 amino acids. The CDR3 loop reads CASQGQGRYGYTF. The CDR3 bases are TGTGCCAGCCAGGGACAGGGACGCTATGGCTACACCTTC.

In its sample, this clonotype was seen a few times. The chain is built from TRBV5-1 and TRBJ2-5; no clear D. Per germline, CDR1 SGHRS and CDR2 YFSETQ. The length of the CDR3 is 14 residues. Trimming removed 0 bases at V and 5 bases at J, with 11 bases between. The CDR3 region is CASSLGTQGETQYF. CDR3 DNA: TGCGCCAGCAGCTTGGGAACCCAAGGCGAGACCCAGTACTTC.

This clonotype has a count of ten or more. The chain combines TRBV29-1 with TRBJ2-6, with no clear D. The CDR3 length is 12 residues. Germline CDR1 and CDR2: SQVTM and ANQGSEA. V was cut by 5 bases and J by 1 base, with 3 bases left in between. CDR3 protein: CSVLSGANVLTF. CDR3 DNA: TGCAGCGTTCTTTCTGGGGCCAACGTCCTGACTTTC.

This clonotype was detected only a few times. The rearrangement joins TRBV5-1 to TRBJ1-2; maybe TRBD1 (6 bases). Germline V gene sequence: CDR1 SGHRS, CDR2 YFSETQ. With 5 bases removed from V and 5 bases from J, the gap between germline ends came to 13 bases. The CDR3 runs to 13 residues. The CDR3 loop reads CASRWDTMYGYTF. For the CDR3, the DNA is TGCGCCAGCAGGTGGGACACGATGTATGGCTACACCTTC.

This CDR3 reads CSVEDAGEGAGYTF. The CDR3 bases are TGCAGCGTTGAGGATGCGGGAGAGGGGGCAGGCTACACCTTC. J is TRBJ1-2 and V is TRBV29-1; 7 bases are a match to TRBD1. The V gene's germline CDR1 is SQVTM and CDR2 ANQGSEA. The junction had 12 bases not matched to a gene; V was cut back by 3 bases and J by 8 bases. The CDR3 runs to 14 residues.

Only one count was recorded for this clonotype. The V call is TRBV4-1, the J call TRBJ1-4; no clear D. V was cut by 3 bases and J by 2 bases, with 19 bases left in between. The CDR3 totals 18 residues. The germline gives CDR1 MGHRA, CDR2 YSYEKL. The CDR3 sequence is CASSQTGPPFPTNEKLFF. The CDR3, as DNA: TGCGCCAGCAGCCAGACCGGGCCCCCTTTTCCGACTAATGAAAAACTGTTTTTT.

The chain carries TRBV10-3 and TRBJ2-3; no clear D gene. This CDR3 has 14 amino acids. Trimming left V 4 bases short and J 3 bases short, with 11 bases between. CDR1 is ENHRY and CDR2 is SYGVKD in the germline V gene. The CDR3 bases are TGTGCCATCAGTGTTGTTAGTATGACAGATACGCAGTATTTT. It translates to CAISVVSMTDTQYF.

In this sample, this clonotype turned up a few times. The J gene is TRBJ1-2, the V gene TRBV29-1; the match to TRBD1 covers 8 bases. The germline CDR1 and CDR2 sequences are SQVTM and ANQGSEA. The V segment lost 3 bases and the J segment 1 base; nucleotides outside the gene matches: 10. The CDR3 has 16 amino acids. The CDR3 is CSVDPDRTGLNYGYTF. For the CDR3, the DNA is TGCAGCGTTGATCCTGACAGGACAGGGCTTAACTATGGCTACACCTTC.

For the CDR3, the DNA is TGCAGTGCTAGAGTTTCAGCGGGGCAAGAGACCCAGTACTTC. Translated, it gives CSARVSAGQETQYF. The V gene is TRBV20-1, the J gene TRBJ2-5, with 7 bases lining up with TRBD2. The J segment lost 2 bases and the V segment lost 1 base, leaving 4 bases of the junction unmatched. Germline CDR1 is DFQATT and CDR2 is SNEGSKA (reference sequence). The CDR3 has 14 amino acids.

Regarding this clonotype: A junction end diverges from the germline sequence, so it may reflect a read error. CDR3 in amino acids: CAGSGAGQYLYEQYF. CDR3 nucleotides: TGTGCCGGCAGTGGGGCCGGACAGTATTTGTACGAGCAGTACTTC. V usage is TRBV12-3 or TRBV12-4 and J usage is TRBJ2-7, with D possibly TRBD1 on 6 matching bases. The CDR3 consists of 15 residues.